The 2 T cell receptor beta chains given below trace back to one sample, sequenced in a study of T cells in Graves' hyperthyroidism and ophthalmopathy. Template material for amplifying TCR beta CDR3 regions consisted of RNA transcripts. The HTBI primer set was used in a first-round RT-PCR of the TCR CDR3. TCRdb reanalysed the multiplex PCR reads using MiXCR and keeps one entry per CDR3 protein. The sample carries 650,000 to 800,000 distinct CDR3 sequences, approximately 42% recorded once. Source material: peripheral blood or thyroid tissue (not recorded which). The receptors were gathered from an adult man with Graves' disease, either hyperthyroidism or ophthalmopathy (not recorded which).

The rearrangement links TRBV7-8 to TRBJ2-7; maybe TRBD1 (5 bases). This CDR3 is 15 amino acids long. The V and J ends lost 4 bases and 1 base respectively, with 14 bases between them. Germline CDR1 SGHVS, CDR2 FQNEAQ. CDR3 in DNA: TGTGCCAGCAGCTCACATCAGGGTCCTTCCTACGAGCAGTACTTC. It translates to CASSSHQGPSYEQYF.

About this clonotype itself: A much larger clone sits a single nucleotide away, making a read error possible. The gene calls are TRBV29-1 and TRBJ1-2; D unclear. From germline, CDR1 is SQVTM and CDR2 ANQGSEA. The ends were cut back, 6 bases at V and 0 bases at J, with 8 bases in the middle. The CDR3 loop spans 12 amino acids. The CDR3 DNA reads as TGCAGCGTCGATCACTCTAACTATGGCTACACCTTC. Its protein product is CSVDHSNYGYTF.